The sample holds one count of the clone carrying this TCR beta chain. Residents of about 25 US areas, aged roughly 18 to 89 years, made up the participants. Cohort allocation depended upon clinical history that participants reported. Per the original methods: Amplification of reference gene primers provided the estimated nucleated cell counts. TCRdb's table, derived via immunoSEQ multiplex PCR, lists solely in-frame clones and lacks some. V and J calls and clone size are given by that table; D and trimming were obtained from the DNA. The sample carries roughly 360,000 clones, around 87% recorded once. Germline V CDR1 and CDR2: LNHDA, SQIVND (reference sequence). The CDR3 covers 14 residues. These data come from a study of blood T cell repertoires in COVID-19. Study background: Acute and convalescent COVID-19 samples came from the United States, Italy and Spain.

Sequenced sample: PBMCs or T cells enriched from blood (not recorded which). The clonotype was recovered from a man between 25 and 39 years old who had recovered from COVID-19. V gene TRBV19 combines with J gene TRBJ1-6, with TRBD1 matching 8 bases. In DNA, the CDR3 is TGTGCAAGTGCCGGGACAGGCTATAATTCACCCCTCCACTTT. This encodes CASAGTGYNSPLHF. The whole variable domain, filled in from reference TRBV19 and TRBJ1-6, reads DGGITQSPKYLFRKEGQNVTLSCEQNLNHDAMYWYRQDPGQGLRLIYYSQIVNDFQKGDIAEGYSVSREKKESFPLTVTSAQKNPTAFYLCASAGTGYNSPLHFGNGTRLTVT.